The T cell receptor (beta chain) under discussion was sequenced for a study of T cell clonotyping in hematopoietic cell transplantation. Turning to the study itself: Recipient samples before transplant were obtained post-cytoreduction. Overall study findings and caveats: After transplant, recipient diversity fell while pathologically expanded clonotypes grew through day 180. At the given depth, recipient repertoires were over 95% de novo clonotypes. CD4 and CD8 repertoire contributions could not be separated without sorting.

In regard to this clone: Antigen specificity is unknown.

Losses at the gene ends were 7 bases for V and 6 bases for J; bases not matched to a gene: 12. Looked up from germline, CDR1 is LNHDA and CDR2 is SQIVND (reference sequence). There are 16 residues in the CDR3. The time point denotes: recipient sample about 28 days before transplant, after cytoreduction. Profiled with immunoSEQ multiplex PCR; TCRdb holds only in-frame clones, not every one. The table shows about 9,000 clones, with roughly 87% occurring only once. The source material was peripheral blood mononuclear cells, sampled before stem cell transplant. The chain recombines TRBV19 with TRBJ1-3; TRBD1 agrees at 10 bases. The clonotype originates from a woman aged 60-75 years with acute myeloid leukemia. Some clones in this sample may be carry-over from other donors' samples. CDR3 DNA: TGTGCCAGTACCATATTCTCCGGGACAGGGGAAAACACCATATATTTT. It yields the protein CASTIFSGTGENTIYF. Based on the CDR3 plus reference TRBV19 and TRBJ1-3, the full variable domain is DGGITQSPKYLFRKEGQNVTLSCEQNLNHDAMYWYRQDPGQGLRLIYYSQIVNDFQKGDIAEGYSVSREKKESFPLTVTSAQKNPTAFYLCASTIFSGTGENTIYFGEGSWLTVV.